The 29 T cell receptor beta chains presented below share a single source sample, sequenced in a study of T cell repertoires in cytomegalovirus infection. TCRdb re-derived calls from the reads in MiXCR, one entry per CDR3 protein. The sample carries about 680,000 distinct CDR3 sequences, 20% to 25% recorded once. The specimen was CD8+ T cells from PBMCs. The receptor source for this set is a human donor in good health (CMV status not recorded). Some clones in this sample may be carry-over from other donors' samples.

The table lists this clonotype with many counts. V and J are TRBV5-6 and TRBJ1-1; D is unclear. The germline gives CDR1 SGHDT, CDR2 YYEEEE. This CDR3 spans 12 amino acids. Trimming shortened V by 2 bases and J by 8 bases, and 10 bases separated the two germline ends. This CDR3 is CASSFYATEAFF. In DNA form, the CDR3 reads TGTGCCAGCAGCTTCTACGCGACCGAAGCTTTCTTT.

On this clonotype: At one end the junction does not follow the germline gene, possibly because of a read error. The rearrangement uses TRBV20-1 and TRBJ2-7; D assignment may be TRBD1 or TRBD2 (6 bases each). Germline lookup yields CDR1 DFQATT and CDR2 SNEGSKA (reference sequence). The CDR3 totals 13 residues. The CDR3 nucleotides are TGCAGTGCTAGTTGGGGGGCCGCCTACGGGCAGTACTTC. This encodes CSASWGAAYGQYF.

This clonotype has at least ten counts. This chain joins TRBV7-2 and TRBJ2-5, with D maybe TRBD1 (7 bases). The CDR3 runs 16 residues. CDR1 SGHTA and CDR2 FQGNSA come from the germline V gene. Trimming shortened V by 1 base and J by 4 bases, and 16 bases separated the two germline ends. For the CDR3, the DNA is TGTGCCAGCAGCTTAGATTTCCAGGGGGGCGGAGAGACCCAGTACTTC. It specifies CASSLDFQGGGETQYF.

The rearrangement links TRBV6-2 or TRBV6-3 to TRBJ1-2; D may be TRBD1 (6 bases). The CDR3 covers 12 residues. Trimming removed 6 bases from V and 5 bases from J, with 10 bases in between. CDR1 and CDR2 from the germline V gene are MNHEY and SVGEGT. The CDR3 loop is CASRPRGYGYTF. DNA of the CDR3: TGTGCCAGCAGACCCAGGGGATATGGCTACACCTTC.

The genes are TRBV20-1 and TRBJ2-3; perhaps TRBD2 as D (6 bases). The CDR3 totals 12 residues. CDR1 DFQATT and CDR2 SNEGSKA come from the germline V gene (reference sequence). Trimming left V 4 bases short and J 4 bases short, with 9 bases between. In DNA form, the CDR3 reads TGCAGTGCTATTACGGGGGCAGATACGCAGTATTTT. Encoded protein: CSAITGADTQYF.

This clonotype was counted only a few times. The chain joins TRBV25-1 to TRBJ2-5; D remains ambiguous. This CDR3 contains 12 residues. The V gene's germline CDR1 is MGHDK and CDR2 SYGVNS. V was clipped by 3 bases and J by 3 bases, with 5 bases between them. CDR3 residues: CASSDSEETQYF. The CDR3 DNA reads as TGTGCCAGCAGTGACTCGGAAGAGACCCAGTACTTC.

In this sample, this clonotype turned up a few times. The rearrangement uses TRBV6-6 and TRBJ1-2; possible D gene TRBD1, 6 bases. V gave up 4 bases and J gave up 1 base, with 16 bases separating them. The CDR3 runs 16 residues. Looked up from germline, CDR1 is MNHNY and CDR2 is SVGAGI (reference sequence). CDR3 coding DNA: TGTGCCAGCAGTTCCACCCTGCAGGGGATTAACTATGGCTACACCTTC. Encoded protein: CASSSTLQGINYGYTF.

The genes are TRBV5-1 and TRBJ1-3, with TRBD1 identical over 7 bases. Germline V gene lookup returns CDR1 SGHRS and CDR2 YFSETQ. The CDR3 is made up of 14 amino acids. J was trimmed by 1 base and V by 4 bases; bases with no gene match: 2. CDR3 sequence (DNA): TGCGCCAGCAGCGAGGGACAGTCTGGAAACACCATATATTTT. Its translation is CASSEGQSGNTIYF.

This clonotype is a singleton in its sample. V gene TRBV27 combines with J gene TRBJ1-1; D is unclear. CDR1 and CDR2 from the germline V gene are MNHEY and SMNVEV (reference sequence). V gave up 2 bases and J gave up 6 bases, with 10 bases separating them. This CDR3 is built from 13 residues. Here the CDR3 DNA reads TGTGCCAGCAGTTTAGGACTACCGGCTGAAGCTTTCTTT. Amino acid sequence: CASSLGLPAEAFF.

This clonotype came up many times. CDR3 bases: TGTGCCAGCAGGCCAGCGGGGGTTGCCTACAATGAGCAGTTCTTC. It yields the protein CASRPAGVAYNEQFF. The chain is built from TRBV6-1 and TRBJ2-1, with 8 bases lining up with TRBD2. The ends lost 6 bases at V and 2 bases at J; junction bases unmatched: 6. In germline, CDR1 is MNHNS, CDR2 SASEGT. CDR3 length: 15 amino acids.

This clonotype was observed a few times. This rearrangement joins TRBV20-1 to TRBJ2-7; TRBD2 aligns across 12 bases. Trimming at V came to 2 bases and at J to 3 bases, leaving 5 bases not matched to a gene. There are 15 residues in the CDR3. The germline V gene encodes CDR1 DFQATT and CDR2 SNEGSKA (reference sequence). Here the CDR3 reads CSARLAGGPVYEQYF. The CDR3 DNA is TGCAGTGCTAGACTAGCGGGGGGGCCGGTCTACGAGCAGTACTTC.

This clonotype appeared a few times. The chain couples TRBV19 to TRBJ1-1, with D possibly being TRBD1 (6 bases). The CDR3 consists of 12 residues. Germline V gene data show CDR1 as LNHDA and CDR2 as SQIVND (reference sequence). The ends were cut back, 7 bases at V and 5 bases at J, with 11 bases in the middle. CDR3 protein: CASTVQGTEAFF. Written as DNA, the CDR3 is TGTGCCAGTACCGTTCAGGGGACTGAAGCTTTCTTT.

This clonotype was seen many times. The CDR3 DNA follows: TGTGCCAGCAGCGAATATGGAGCGGGGTTCCTCACAGATACGCAGTATTTT. Its protein product is CASSEYGAGFLTDTQYF. The rearrangement joins TRBV7-6 to TRBJ2-3; 7 bases line up with TRBD2. CDR1 is SGHVS and CDR2 is FNYEAQ in the germline V gene. This CDR3 contains 17 residues. V lost 5 bases and J lost 2; bases outside the gene matches: 13.

This clonotype was counted a few times. The genes are TRBV29-1 and TRBJ2-2; tentative D call: TRBD1 (6 bases). Trimming pared 7 bases from V and 7 bases from J, leaving 13 bases between. The CDR3 is 12 amino acids. Germline values: CDR1 SQVTM, CDR2 ANQGSEA. The CDR3 sequence is CSAIRGDGELFF. Written as DNA, the CDR3 is TGCAGCGCCATCAGGGGAGACGGGGAGCTGTTTTTT.

The rearrangement uses TRBV20-1 and TRBJ1-3; 8 bases map to TRBD1. The length of the CDR3 is 14 residues. Germline CDR1 is DFQATT and CDR2 is SNEGSKA (reference sequence). V lost 3 bases, J lost 5 bases, and 6 bases stayed unmatched. The DNA of the CDR3 is TGCAGTGCTAGTGTGCAGGGGGCAAGAAACACCATATATTTT. Translating gives CSASVQGARNTIYF.

This chain joins TRBV20-1 and TRBJ2-5; D unclear. Germline V lookup: CDR1 DFQATT, CDR2 SNEGSKA (reference sequence). Between the trimmed V and J ends, which lost 4 bases and 1 base, there was a span of 13 bases. The CDR3 contains 14 residues. The CDR3 sequence: CSAKVYFTQETQYF. Here the CDR3 DNA reads TGCAGTGCTAAGGTGTACTTCACCCAAGAGACCCAGTACTTC.

This clonotype came up a few times. The chain joins TRBV28 to TRBJ2-2; D is possibly TRBD1 or TRBD2 (5 bases each). CDR1 is MDHEN, CDR2 SYDVKM, per germline. This CDR3 is built from 14 residues. V lost 10 bases to trimming and J lost 0 bases, with 12 bases between them. The CDR3 region is CATEGTANTGELFF. The CDR3 nucleotides read TGTGCCACCGAGGGGACGGCGAACACCGGGGAGCTGTTTTTT.

The CDR3 coding sequence is TGTGCCATCAGTGAGGCAGGATCATGGAACTATGGCTACACCTTC. It encodes CAISEAGSWNYGYTF. The chain links TRBV10-3 to TRBJ1-2; D gene uncertain. Trimming took 2 bases from V and 2 from J, leaving 12 bases between them. Germline CDR1 ENHRY, CDR2 SYGVKD. The CDR3 covers 15 residues.

This sequence joins TRBV10-3 and TRBJ2-2; D unclear. CDR1 is ENHRY, CDR2 SYGVKD, per germline. CDR3 length: 15 residues. With 2 bases removed from V and 3 bases from J, the gap between germline ends came to 10 bases. CDR3 coding DNA: TGTGCCATCAGTGAGATCCTAGGTGACACCGGGGAGCTGTTTTTT. This translates into CAISEILGDTGELFF.

This clonotype came up a few times. The CDR3 loop is CASKTKNPRGKGEQYV. As DNA, the CDR3 is TGTGCCAGCAAAACTAAAAACCCGCGGGGTAAGGGCGAGCAGTACGTC. The genes are TRBV6-5 and TRBJ2-7; D perhaps matches TRBD2 (6 bases). This CDR3 comprises 16 residues. Trimming took off 7 bases at V and 6 bases at J, with 25 bases between the two ends. Looked up from germline, CDR1 is MNHEY and CDR2 is SVGAGI.

V and J are TRBV20-1 and TRBJ1-4; 8 bases line up with TRBD1. V lost 5 bases, J lost 4 bases, and 9 bases stayed unmatched. From germline, CDR1 is DFQATT and CDR2 SNEGSKA (reference sequence). This CDR3 region has 15 residues. For the CDR3, the DNA is TGCAGTGCTCGGGACAGGACCCACCATAATGAAAAACTGTTTTTT. It specifies CSARDRTHHNEKLFF.

In DNA form, the CDR3 reads TGTGCCAGCAGCCCCCACACACAAAGCAATCAGCCCCAGCATTTT. It encodes CASSPHTQSNQPQHF. The chain couples TRBV4-2 to TRBJ1-5; no clear D gene. CDR1 and CDR2 (germline): LGHNA, YNFKEQ. V lost 4 bases and J 1 base, leaving 11 bases between the germline ends. CDR3 length: 15 amino acids.

This clonotype was observed at least ten times. J is TRBJ1-1 and V is TRBV7-6; D may be TRBD1 (5 bases). The V end lost 1 base, the J end lost 3 bases, and 15 bases lay between the germline ends. Germline CDR1 is SGHVS and CDR2 is FNYEAQ. The CDR3 runs 16 residues. The DNA for the CDR3 is TGTGCCAGCAGCTTAGAGGCAGGGCCGAGGGACACTGAAGCTTTCTTT. Protein product: CASSLEAGPRDTEAFF.

This clonotype came up a few times. The chain links TRBV19 to TRBJ1-2; D call uncertain. Germline CDR1 LNHDA, CDR2 SQIVND (reference sequence). V lost 4 bases to trimming and J lost 4 bases, with 10 bases between them. This CDR3 has 13 amino acids. This CDR3 reads CASSSPEFYGYTF. The CDR3 nucleotides are TGTGCCAGTAGTAGCCCGGAGTTCTATGGCTACACCTTC. Looking up the rest from reference TRBV19 and TRBJ1-2 gives the full variable domain: DGGITQSPKYLFRKEGQNVTLSCEQNLNHDAMYWYRQDPGQGLRLIYYSQIVNDFQKGDIAEGYSVSREKKESFPLTVTSAQKNPTAFYLCASSSPEFYGYTFGSGTRLTVV.

This clonotype was observed once. At one end, the junction sequence differs from germline, possibly due to a read error. The chain uses TRBV6-2 or TRBV6-3 and TRBJ2-1; D is ambiguous. The length of the CDR3 is 14 residues. The germline gives CDR1 MNHEY, CDR2 SVGEGT. The CDR3 nucleotides read TGTGTCAGCAGTTACGACTTCCCCTACAATGAGCAGTTCTTC. It is translated as CVSSYDFPYNEQFF.

V gene TRBV7-9 combines with J gene TRBJ2-7, with a weak D call TRBD2 (5 bases). The CDR3 is made up of 14 amino acids. Trimming cost V 1 base and J 5 bases, with 12 bases left between them. Germline V gene data show CDR1 as SEHNR and CDR2 as FQNEAQ (reference sequence). Here the CDR3 reads CASSLVPGFDEQYF. In DNA form, the CDR3 reads TGTGCCAGCAGCTTAGTGCCGGGATTTGACGAGCAGTACTTC.

This clonotype has a count of ten or more. The chain carries TRBV7-2 and TRBJ2-5; the match to TRBD2 covers 9 bases. The CDR3 has 16 residues. The germline gives CDR1 SGHTA, CDR2 FQGNSA. V trimming: 5 bases; J trimming: 2 bases; junction bases outside the gene matches: 9. The CDR3 protein is CASSRGGGGVQETQYF. The CDR3 DNA sequence: TGTGCCAGCAGCCGAGGGGGCGGGGGGGTTCAAGAGACCCAGTACTTC. The entire variable domain, with the rest obtained from reference TRBV7-2 and TRBJ2-5, is as follows: GAGVSQSPSNKVTEKGKDVELRCDPISGHTALYWYRQSLGQGLEFLIYFQGNSAPDKSGLPSDRFSAERTGGSVSTLTIQRTQQEDSAVYLCASSRGGGGVQETQYFGPGTRLLVL.

This clonotype was seen a few times. The chain couples TRBV12-3 or TRBV12-4 to TRBJ2-7; D gene uncertain. CDR3 length equals 12 residues. V was shortened by 3 bases and J by 4 bases, with 7 bases between the two germline ends. The CDR3 bases are TGTGCCAGCAGTTTCCACCCGTACGAGCAGTACTTC. It yields the protein CASSFHPYEQYF.

This clonotype turned up a few times. One end of the junction fails to match germline, which may point to a read error. V gene TRBV12-3 or TRBV12-4 combines with J gene TRBJ1-5; no clear D gene. CDR3 size: 12 residues. CDR3 sequence (DNA): TGTGCCAGCAGTTTCCCGGGAGGAGCTTTGGATTTT. Translating gives CASSFPGGALDF.